This T cell receptor (beta chain) emerged from a study of cytomegalovirus exposure and HLA in healthy donors. Some clones are missing from TCRdb's copy, which holds only in-frame ones; the method was immunoSEQ multiplex PCR. Among some 130,000 clones listed, 89% were seen once. V lost 4 bases and J lost 4, with 16 bases in between. This CDR3 comprises 15 residues. Germline CDR1 and CDR2: SGHNT and YENEEA. The donors were members of the validation cohort comprising approximately 110 subjects, separate from the approximately 630-subject first cohort. Input material: PBMCs. This chain connects TRBV11-3 to TRBJ2-5, with D possibly matching TRBD2 (7 bases). The origin of this receptor is a woman between 18 and 30 years old in good health and CMV-seronegative. DNA of the CDR3: TGTGCCAGCAGCTCAACGGGGGGCTCCGGAGAGACCCAGTACTTC. The encoded protein is CASSSTGGSGETQYF.